This TCR beta chain is drawn from a study of cytomegalovirus exposure and HLA in healthy donors. Germline V lookup: CDR1 MNHNS, CDR2 SASEGT. The CDR3 is made up of 15 amino acids. V dropped 3 bases and J dropped 2; count of bases not matched to a gene: 5. This clone was seen only a few times. The PCR used 60 Vbeta and 13 Jbeta primers. The repertoire was sequenced with immunoSEQ multiplex PCR; TCRdb's copy has only in-frame clones and lacks some. The sample includes 250,000 to 350,000 clones, roughly two thirds of them seen just once. This clonotype was obtained from a female donor in good health and CMV-seronegative. The rearrangement links TRBV6-1 to TRBJ2-7; 9 positions agree with TRBD2. Sequenced: PBMCs. CDR3 sequence: CASSDRVAGAYEQYF. CDR3 in DNA: TGTGCCAGCAGTGATAGGGTAGCGGGAGCCTACGAGCAGTACTTC.